This TCR beta chain was captured in a study of CD8+CD57+ T cells in acquired aplastic anemia. In the study overall: The average for DNA from sorted CD4+ and CD8+ cells was 3.2 ug. Study-wide findings and caveats: Patients and healthy controls showed no significant CD8+ Simpson's diversity difference. Patients and controls were found to share fewer than 35 CD8+ CDR3 sequences.

V was clipped by 5 bases and J by 5 bases; unmatched bases: 9. CDR3 length: 16 amino acids. Looked up from germline, CDR1 is SGHTA and CDR2 is FQGNSA. As to this clonotype: Its antigen is unknown.

The template for TCR beta VDJ and CDR3 sequence profiling was genomic DNA. One entry per CDR3 protein results from TCRdb running MiXCR on the reads. The sample includes around 180,000 distinct CDR3 sequences, 55% to 70% of them seen just once. This clonotype was sampled from a human donor with severe aplastic anemia or a healthy control (not recorded which). Sequenced material: sorted CD4+, CD8+, or CD8+CD57+ T cells (not recorded which) from PBMCs. The rearrangement uses TRBV7-2 and TRBJ2-3, with TRBD2 identical over 11 bases. Written as DNA, the CDR3 is TGTGCCAGCAGCCAGACTAGCGGGGCCTTGGGAGATACGCAGTATTTT. Protein: CASSQTSGALGDTQYF.